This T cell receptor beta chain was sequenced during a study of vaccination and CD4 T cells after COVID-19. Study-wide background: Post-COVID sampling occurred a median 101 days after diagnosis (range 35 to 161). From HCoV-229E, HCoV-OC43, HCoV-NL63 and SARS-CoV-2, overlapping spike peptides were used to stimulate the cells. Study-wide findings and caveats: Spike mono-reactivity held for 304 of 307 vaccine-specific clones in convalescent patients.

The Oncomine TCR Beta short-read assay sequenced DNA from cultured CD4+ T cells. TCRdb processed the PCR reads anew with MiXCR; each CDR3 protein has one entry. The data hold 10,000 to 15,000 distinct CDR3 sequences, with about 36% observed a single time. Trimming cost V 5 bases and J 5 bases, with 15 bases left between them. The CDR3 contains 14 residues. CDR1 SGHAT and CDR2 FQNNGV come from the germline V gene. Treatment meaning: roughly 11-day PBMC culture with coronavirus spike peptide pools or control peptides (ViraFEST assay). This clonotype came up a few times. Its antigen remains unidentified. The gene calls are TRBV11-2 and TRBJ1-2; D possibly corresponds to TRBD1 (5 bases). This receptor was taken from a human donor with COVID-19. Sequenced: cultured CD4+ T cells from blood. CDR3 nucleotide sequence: TGTGCCAGCAGCGAAGACAGATCCTGGTATGGCTACACCTTC. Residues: CASSEDRSWYGYTF.